One sample yielded the 30 T cell receptor beta chains listed below, sequenced in a study of CD8 T cells in ankylosing spondylitis. These receptors have no identified antigens. Overall study findings and caveats: Seemingly characteristic of ankylosing spondylitis blood was a TCR beta motif consisting of 7 or 8 highly homologous variants.

In TCRdb, the 5' RACE reads were re-called with MiXCR into one record per CDR3 protein. The sample includes about 420,000 distinct CDR3 sequences, approximately 20% of them seen just once. Sequenced input: blood, either unsorted or a sorted T cell fraction (not recorded which). All receptors derive from a male donor with ankylosing spondylitis.

This clonotype was observed a few times. The rearrangement uses TRBV5-6 and TRBJ1-1; maybe TRBD1 (5 bases). V dropped 0 bases and J dropped 6 bases, with 15 bases sitting between them. The germline CDR1 and CDR2 sequences are SGHDT and YYEEEE. The CDR3 is made up of 15 amino acids. CDR3 loop: CASSLVGRGAAEAFF. The CDR3, as DNA: TGTGCCAGCAGCTTGGTGGGCAGAGGGGCCGCTGAAGCTTTCTTT.

The V and J genes are TRBV5-1 and TRBJ2-2; 8 positions match TRBD2. J gave up 4 bases and V 4 bases, and 6 bases lay outside the gene matches. The CDR3 runs to 15 residues. CDR1 is SGHRS, CDR2 YFSETQ, per germline. CDR3 sequence: CASSQTSASTGELFF. The CDR3, as DNA: TGCGCCAGCAGCCAGACTAGCGCATCCACCGGGGAGCTGTTTTTT.

Only a few counts were recorded for this clonotype. This chain uses TRBV6-4 with TRBJ1-5; D uncertain. The CDR3 is 13 residues long. Germline values: CDR1 MRHNA, CDR2 SNTAGT. Deletions cut 3 bases from V and 6 bases from J, with 9 bases between. CDR3 DNA: TGTGCCAGCAGTGAGACCCGGGGTCAGCCCCAGCATTTT. This translates into CASSETRGQPQHF.

This clonotype has more than one count but fewer than ten. The chain uses TRBV18 and TRBJ2-1, with TRBD1 matching over 7 bases. Germline lookup yields CDR1 KGHSH and CDR2 LQKENI. J gave up 8 bases and V 6 bases, and 10 bases lay outside the gene matches. The CDR3 totals 14 residues. The chain's CDR3 is CASSFDRAGHEQFF. CDR3 coding DNA: TGTGCCAGCTCGTTCGACAGGGCAGGGCATGAGCAGTTCTTC.

This clonotype was recorded only once. The genes are TRBV4-1 and TRBJ2-3; tentative D call: TRBD2 (5 bases). V dropped 0 bases and J dropped 0 bases, with 16 bases sitting between them. CDR3 length equals 18 residues. Looked up from germline, CDR1 is MGHRA and CDR2 is YSYEKL. CDR3 nucleotide sequence: TGCGCCAGCAGCCAAGATGGGCTAGCACCCGATAGCACAGATACGCAGTATTTT. The encoded protein is CASSQDGLAPDSTDTQYF.

This clonotype was observed a handful of times. The chain recombines TRBV12-3 or TRBV12-4 with TRBJ2-5, with D perhaps being TRBD1 or TRBD2 (6 bases each). V shed 7 bases and J shed 5 bases, with 17 bases lying between them. This CDR3 is 14 amino acids long. The CDR3 sequence is CASNSEGGQETQYF. The CDR3 DNA sequence: TGTGCCAGCAATTCCGAGGGGGGTCAGGAGACCCAGTACTTC.

This clonotype was counted a few times. V gene TRBV19 combines with J gene TRBJ2-7; the D gene could be TRBD1 or TRBD2 (5 bases each). CDR3 length: 14 residues. Germline V gene lookup returns CDR1 LNHDA and CDR2 SQIVND (reference sequence). Trimming took off 4 bases at V and 2 bases at J, with 12 bases between the two ends. The CDR3 is CASSNDPGPYEQYF. The CDR3 nucleotides are TGTGCCAGTAGTAACGACCCGGGGCCCTACGAGCAGTACTTC. Combining the CDR3 with reference TRBV19 and TRBJ2-7 gives the whole variable domain DGGITQSPKYLFRKEGQNVTLSCEQNLNHDAMYWYRQDPGQGLRLIYYSQIVNDFQKGDIAEGYSVSREKKESFPLTVTSAQKNPTAFYLCASSNDPGPYEQYFGPGTRLTVT.

This clonotype was counted a few times. The rearrangement links TRBV7-6 to TRBJ2-2; no clear D. Trimming pared 8 bases from V and 1 base from J, leaving 11 bases between. The CDR3 spans 14 residues. Germline values: CDR1 SGHVS, CDR2 FNYEAQ. This chain's CDR3 is CASLPRVNTGELFF. CDR3 DNA sequence: TGTGCCAGCCTTCCTCGGGTGAACACCGGGGAGCTGTTTTTT.

This clonotype has just a few counts. The chain uses TRBV3-1 and TRBJ1-5; 8 nucleotides line up with TRBD1. CDR3 size: 15 residues. Germline V gene data show CDR1 as LGHDT and CDR2 as YNNKEL (reference sequence). Trimming at V came to 4 bases and at J to 3 bases, leaving 5 bases not matched to a gene. CDR3 nucleotide sequence: TGTGCCAGCAGCCCCGGGACAGGAGACAATCAGCCCCAGCATTTT. It encodes CASSPGTGDNQPQHF.

The chain is built from TRBV3-1 and TRBJ2-2; 7 bases line up with TRBD1. Unmatched junction bases numbered 6, after V lost 4 bases and J lost 7 bases. Germline V CDR1 and CDR2: LGHDT, YNNKEL (reference sequence). The CDR3 consists of 14 residues. The chain's CDR3 is CASSPTGNGGELFF. CDR3 coding DNA: TGTGCCAGCAGCCCGACAGGGAACGGCGGGGAGCTGTTTTTT.

This clonotype was recorded a few times. The gene calls are TRBV20-1 and TRBJ2-3, with 10 bases matching TRBD2. J was trimmed by 3 bases and V by 1 base; bases with no gene match: 7. This CDR3 has 16 amino acids. Germline V CDR1 and CDR2: DFQATT, SNEGSKA (reference sequence). As DNA, the CDR3 is TGCAGTGCTAGAGTCACTAGCGGGATGCGTACAGATACGCAGTATTTT. Translating it yields CSARVTSGMRTDTQYF.

This clonotype has more than one count but fewer than ten. The chain links TRBV6-5 to TRBJ2-7, with 7 positions matching TRBD1. Trimming removed 2 bases from V and 2 bases from J; junction bases left unmatched: 6. CDR1 and CDR2 from the germline V gene are MNHEY and SVGAGI. The CDR3 runs to 15 residues. The CDR3 nucleotides are TGTGCCAGCAGTTACCTCGTACAGGGGACCTACGAGCAGTACTTC. Translating gives CASSYLVQGTYEQYF.

This clonotype was seen only a few times. This chain joins TRBV27 and TRBJ1-4; D remains unclear. Germline V CDR1 and CDR2: MNHEY, SMNVEV (reference sequence). This CDR3 comprises 13 residues. Trimming removed 2 bases at V and 6 bases at J, with 7 bases between. The CDR3 here is CASSLRLDEKLFF. The CDR3 coding sequence is TGTGCCAGCAGTTTAAGACTGGATGAAAAACTGTTTTTT.

V usage is TRBV3-1 and J usage is TRBJ2-1; the match to TRBD2 covers 8 bases. Germline CDR1 is LGHDT and CDR2 is YNNKEL (reference sequence). Trimming cost V 4 bases and J 15 bases; bases outside gene matches: 14. This CDR3 spans 14 amino acids. CDR3 sequence reads: CASSPRVGGGKRFF. As DNA, the CDR3 is TGTGCCAGCAGCCCACGGGTTGGCGGGGGGAAGCGGTTCTTC.

In its sample, this clonotype is medium-sized. The rearrangement uses TRBV12-3 or TRBV12-4 and TRBJ1-5; a weak D match, TRBD1 (6 bases). Trimming took off 6 bases at V and 2 bases at J, with 11 bases between the two ends. There are 14 residues in the CDR3. In DNA, the CDR3 is TGTGCCAGCAGCCTACAGGGAGGCAATCAGCCCCAGCATTTT. This encodes CASSLQGGNQPQHF.

This clonotype was observed a handful of times. The chain carries TRBV7-9 and TRBJ2-7; TRBD1 or TRBD2 may be the D gene (5 bases each). V was cut by 7 bases and J by 5 bases, with 15 bases left in between. CDR1 is SEHNR and CDR2 is FQNEAQ in the germline V gene (reference sequence). The CDR3 sequence is 13 residues long. CDR3 loop: CASTPLGDNEQYF. The CDR3 bases are TGTGCCAGCACCCCTCTGGGGGATAACGAGCAGTACTTC.

The rearrangement joins TRBV7-2 to TRBJ2-1; possible D gene TRBD2, 5 bases. The germline gives CDR1 SGHTA, CDR2 FQGNSA. V was shortened by 8 bases and J by 1 base, with 12 bases between the two germline ends. This CDR3 is built from 14 residues. The CDR3 loop reads CASRARESYNEQFF. The CDR3 DNA sequence: TGTGCCAGCCGTGCCCGGGAATCCTACAATGAGCAGTTCTTC.

CDR3 region: CASSSTDSYEQYF. CDR3 coding DNA: TGTGCCAGCAGTAGTACGGACAGCTACGAGCAGTACTTC. The J gene is TRBJ2-7, the V gene TRBV2, with D possibly TRBD1 on 6 matching bases. The V end lost 5 bases, the J end lost 3 bases, and 11 bases lay between the germline ends. Germline assignment: CDR1 SNHLY and CDR2 FYNNEI. The CDR3 is 13 residues long.

This clonotype was counted between two and nine times. This chain joins TRBV20-1 and TRBJ2-3; D might be TRBD2 (5 bases). CDR3 length equals 16 residues. V shed 6 bases and J shed 2 bases, with 21 bases lying between them. Germline loops: CDR1 DFQATT, CDR2 SNEGSKA (reference sequence). The CDR3 reads CSARTDSGADTDTQYF. The CDR3 DNA follows: TGCAGTGCCAGAACTGATTCTGGAGCGGACACAGATACGCAGTATTTT.

V gene TRBV20-1 combines with J gene TRBJ2-7; 10 bases fit TRBD1. The CDR3 runs to 14 residues. Germline V gene lookup returns CDR1 DFQATT and CDR2 SNEGSKA (reference sequence). Unmatched junction bases numbered 6, after V lost 6 bases and J lost 1 base. CDR3 in amino acids: CSASRQGASYEQYF. In DNA form, the CDR3 reads TGCAGTGCCAGTCGACAGGGGGCTTCCTACGAGCAGTACTTC.

In its sample, this clonotype was seen a few times. The chain uses TRBV28 and TRBJ2-2; TRBD1 agrees at 7 bases. The CDR3 has 16 amino acids. Germline values: CDR1 MDHEN, CDR2 SYDVKM. The junction had 5 bases not matched to a gene; V was cut back by 4 bases and J by 0 bases. The CDR3 bases are TGTGCCAGCAGTTCTCCGGGACAGCCGAACACCGGGGAGCTGTTTTTT. This translates into CASSSPGQPNTGELFF.

The J gene is TRBJ2-3, the V gene TRBV6-1, with D possibly being TRBD1 (5 bases). The germline V gene has CDR1 MNHNS and CDR2 SASEGT. Trimming cost V 5 bases and J 0 bases, with 12 bases left between them. CDR3 length: 15 residues. CDR3 sequence (DNA): TGTGCCAGCAGTAATCCAGGGTTTAGCACAGATACGCAGTATTTT. Its translation is CASSNPGFSTDTQYF.

V gene TRBV20-1 combines with J gene TRBJ1-2; D unclear. V was shortened by 5 bases and J by 4 bases, with 11 bases between the two germline ends. CDR1 DFQATT and CDR2 SNEGSKA come from the germline V gene (reference sequence). This CDR3 is 12 amino acids long. CDR3 loop: CSAPLRTYGYTF. CDR3 bases: TGCAGTGCTCCTCTCAGGACCTATGGCTACACCTTC.

The gene calls are TRBV7-6 and TRBJ1-4; 8 bases line up with TRBD1. The V segment lost 5 bases and the J segment 8 bases; nucleotides outside the gene matches: 7. CDR3 length: 14 amino acids. Germline-derived CDR1 and CDR2 are SGHVS and FNYEAQ. CDR3 in DNA: TGTGCCAGCAGCCACTACGACAGGGGAGAAAAACTGTTTTTT. Protein product: CASSHYDRGEKLFF.

This rearrangement joins TRBV18 to TRBJ2-5, with 7 bases matching TRBD1. CDR1 KGHSH and CDR2 LQKENI come from the germline V gene. The V and J ends lost 6 bases and 5 bases, in that order; junction bases with no gene match: 12. This CDR3 has 15 residues. The CDR3 DNA sequence: TGTGCCAGCTCCCCGCTGGCGACAGGGTTGGAGACCCAGTACTTC. Translating it yields CASSPLATGLETQYF.

This clonotype was seen only a few times. This rearrangement joins TRBV12-3 or TRBV12-4 to TRBJ2-1, with a tentative D call TRBD2 (5 bases). Trimming took off 3 bases at V and 8 bases at J, with 17 bases between the two ends. The CDR3 consists of 15 residues. CDR3 region: CASSFGIGRVDEQFF. The CDR3, as DNA: TGTGCCAGCAGTTTTGGTATTGGGCGGGTGGATGAGCAGTTCTTC.

This clonotype was recorded at least ten times. This rearrangement joins TRBV4-1 to TRBJ1-1; TRBD1 is a possible D gene (5 bases). Looked up from germline, CDR1 is MGHRA and CDR2 is YSYEKL. This CDR3 spans 15 amino acids. Trimming took off 0 bases at V and 2 bases at J, with 10 bases between the two ends. The CDR3 region is CASSQETGGNTEAFF. The CDR3 nucleotides read TGCGCCAGCAGCCAAGAGACGGGGGGTAACACTGAAGCTTTCTTT.

This chain joins TRBV29-1 and TRBJ1-5; possibly TRBD1 for D (6 bases). This CDR3 region has 15 residues. Trimming shortened V by 4 bases and J by 1 base, and 14 bases separated the two germline ends. Germline V gene lookup returns CDR1 SQVTM and CDR2 ANQGSEA. As DNA, the CDR3 is TGCAGCGTTGTCACATCCAGGGGAAGCAATCAGCCCCAGCATTTT. Translation: CSVVTSRGSNQPQHF.

This chain links TRBV6-2 or TRBV6-3 with TRBJ2-7; TRBD1 agrees at 8 bases. In germline, CDR1 is MNHEY, CDR2 SVGEGT. Trimming cost V 6 bases and J 1 base; bases outside gene matches: 8. The CDR3 runs 15 residues. The CDR3 DNA reads TGTGCCAGCAGCCTACCTGGACAGGGATCCTACGAGCAGTACTTC. It specifies CASSLPGQGSYEQYF.

The rearrangement joins TRBV2 to TRBJ2-1, with 9 bases fitting TRBD2. This CDR3 spans 20 amino acids. Trimming removed 8 bases from V and 0 bases from J; junction bases left unmatched: 20. Per the germline V gene, CDR1 is SNHLY and CDR2 is FYNNEI. The CDR3 DNA is TGTGCCAGCTCTCGTTCGGGACTAGCTTTAGACACCTCCTCCTACAATGAGCAGTTCTTC. Translating it yields CASSRSGLALDTSSYNEQFF.